One sample yielded the 17 T cell receptor beta chains listed below, sequenced in a study of cytomegalovirus exposure and HLA in healthy donors. The PCR employed 60 Vbeta primers together with 13 Jbeta primers. Measured with immunoSEQ multiplex PCR; TCRdb has only the in-frame clones, and not every one. The table includes about 150,000 clones, approximately 85% detected once. Source material: PBMCs. The receptors shown here come from a man aged 25-45 years in good health and CMV-seropositive.

The CDR3 spells CASSAGGSDTGELFF. The CDR3 DNA follows: TGTGCCAGCAGCGCTGGGGGCTCGGACACCGGGGAGCTGTTTTTT. The chain joins TRBV9 to TRBJ2-2, with a possible D match to TRBD1 (6 bases). With 3 bases removed from V and 3 bases from J, the gap between germline ends came to 12 bases. Germline CDR1 SGDLS, CDR2 YYNGEE. CDR3 size: 15 residues.

The V call is TRBV7-4, the J call TRBJ1-1; 7 bases are shared with TRBD1. The ends lost 2 bases at V and 0 bases at J; junction bases unmatched: 3. CDR1 SGHVT and CDR2 SQSDAQ come from the germline V gene. There are 15 residues in the CDR3. CDR3: CASSLPGQLNTEAFF. DNA for the CDR3: TGTGCCAGCAGCTTACCGGGACAGCTGAACACTGAAGCTTTCTTT.

J is TRBJ2-4 and V is TRBV2; TRBD2 matches 9 bases. The trim removed 9 bases at V and 9 bases at J, leaving 12 bases unmatched. This CDR3 contains 14 residues. Germline V gene lookup returns CDR1 SNHLY and CDR2 FYNNEI. The CDR3 region has the DNA TGTGCCAGTCGAGTTTCCGGGACTAGCAGCATTCAGTACTTC. It specifies CASRVSGTSSIQYF. The full variable domain, with the rest looked up from reference TRBV2 and TRBJ2-4, is EPEVTQTPSHQVTQMGQEVILRCVPISNHLYFYWYRQILGQKVEFLVSFYNNEISEKSEIFDDQFSVERPDGSNFTLKIRSTKLEDSAMYFCASRVSGTSSIQYFGAGTRLSVL.

The chain uses TRBV5-5 and TRBJ2-3; D possibly corresponds to TRBD1 (6 bases). Germline V gene lookup returns CDR1 SGHKS and CDR2 YYEKEE (reference sequence). Trimming removed 3 bases at V and 0 bases at J, with 20 bases between. There are 18 residues in the CDR3. CDR3 nucleotide sequence: TGTGCCAGCAGCTCCGCCGGGACACCCCTCCTTAGCACAGATACGCAGTATTTT. Its translation is CASSSAGTPLLSTDTQYF.

The rearrangement links TRBV5-6 to TRBJ1-5; tentative D call: TRBD1 (5 bases). The germline CDR1 and CDR2 sequences are SGHDT and YYEEEE. Trimming took off 4 bases at V and 1 base at J, with 15 bases between the two ends. The CDR3 has 16 amino acids. The CDR3 region is CASSRGEGTSNQPQHF. The CDR3 nucleotides read TGTGCCAGCAGCCGGGGGGAGGGTACGAGCAATCAGCCCCAGCATTTT.

V is TRBV5-1 and J is TRBJ1-1, with D possibly TRBD1 on 6 matching bases. V was trimmed by 4 bases and J by 2 bases, leaving 12 bases between them. The germline V gene has CDR1 SGHRS and CDR2 YFSETQ. The CDR3 length is 14 residues. CDR3 sequence reads: CASSPQGPNTEAFF. CDR3 in DNA: TGCGCCAGCAGCCCGCAGGGGCCAAACACTGAAGCTTTCTTT.

The chain couples TRBV7-9 to TRBJ1-2; 9 nucleotides agree with TRBD1. Germline-derived CDR1 and CDR2 are SEHNR and FQNEAQ (reference sequence). The CDR3 is 15 residues long. Trimming removed 5 bases from V and 0 bases from J; junction bases left unmatched: 4. DNA of the CDR3: TGTGCCAGCAGCCCGCGGACAGGGGCTAACTATGGCTACACCTTC. Protein: CASSPRTGANYGYTF.

This sequence joins TRBV18 and TRBJ2-1, with TRBD1 as a possible D gene (6 bases). Germline V gene sequence: CDR1 KGHSH, CDR2 LQKENI. V lost 2 bases to trimming and J lost 4 bases, with 15 bases between them. The CDR3 is made up of 16 amino acids. The CDR3 DNA is TGTGCCAGCTCACCATTTGCGGACAGCGCATACAATGAGCAGTTCTTC. Translation: CASSPFADSAYNEQFF.

The chain has TRBV20-1 and TRBJ2-7; no clear D. Germline V lookup: CDR1 DFQATT, CDR2 SNEGSKA (reference sequence). This CDR3 is 11 amino acids long. V lost 6 bases and J lost 3, with 9 bases in between. CDR3 residues: CSAAILYEQYF. The DNA of the CDR3 is TGCAGTGCCGCGATTCTCTACGAGCAGTACTTC.

This clone was seen a handful of times. The chain joins TRBV18 to TRBJ1-1; 8 bases are a match to TRBD1. The CDR3 is made up of 14 amino acids. CDR1 and CDR2 (germline): KGHSH, LQKENI. Trimming cost V 2 bases and J 4 bases; bases outside gene matches: 3. CDR3 residues: CASSPMTGVTEAFF. In DNA, the CDR3 is TGTGCCAGCTCACCAATGACAGGGGTCACTGAAGCTTTCTTT.

V and J are TRBV19 and TRBJ1-5; D gene uncertain. The CDR3 sequence is 13 residues long. Germline V gene data show CDR1 as LNHDA and CDR2 as SQIVND (reference sequence). V lost 5 bases and J lost 1, with 6 bases in between. The CDR3 nucleotides are TGTGCCAGTAGTCCGGGGAGCAATCAGCCCCAGCATTTT. It specifies CASSPGSNQPQHF. The full variable domain, completed using reference TRBV19 and TRBJ1-5, is DGGITQSPKYLFRKEGQNVTLSCEQNLNHDAMYWYRQDPGQGLRLIYYSQIVNDFQKGDIAEGYSVSREKKESFPLTVTSAQKNPTAFYLCASSPGSNQPQHFGDGTRLSIL.

The CDR3 DNA reads TGTGCCAGCAGCCGAAACACCGGGACACAGTACCAAGAGACCCAGTACTTC. Protein: CASSRNTGTQYQETQYF. V usage is TRBV7-9 and J usage is TRBJ2-5; maybe TRBD1 (6 bases). The CDR3 is 17 residues long. The germline V gene has CDR1 SEHNR and CDR2 FQNEAQ (reference sequence). V was cut by 5 bases and J by 0 bases, with 19 bases left in between.

This clone was recorded once. This chain connects TRBV19 to TRBJ1-1; no clear D gene. V dropped 4 bases and J dropped 10 bases, with 13 bases sitting between them. CDR1 is LNHDA, CDR2 SQIVND, per germline (reference sequence). The CDR3 has 12 residues. CDR3 bases: TGTGCCAGTAGTACCCGGAGGTCTGGAGCTTTCTTT. Translating it yields CASSTRRSGAFF.

The rearrangement joins TRBV18 to TRBJ2-2; TRBD1 aligns across 7 bases. J lost 2 bases, V lost 1 base, and 1 base had no gene match. This CDR3 comprises 15 residues. Germline V gene lookup returns CDR1 KGHSH and CDR2 LQKENI. The CDR3 region has the DNA TGTGCCAGCTCACCACGACAGGGAAACACCGGGGAGCTGTTTTTT. Encoded protein: CASSPRQGNTGELFF.

The CDR3 nucleotides read TGTGCCAGCAGCCCCCGAACGAGCTCTGGAAACACCATATATTTT. Residues: CASSPRTSSGNTIYF. This chain joins TRBV7-9 and TRBJ1-3; D call uncertain. Looked up from germline, CDR1 is SEHNR and CDR2 is FQNEAQ (reference sequence). The CDR3 length is 15 residues. The ends were cut back, 5 bases at V and 0 bases at J, with 11 bases in the middle.

This chain links TRBV5-4 with TRBJ2-7; D remains unclear. Trimming removed 2 bases from V and 3 bases from J, with 9 bases in between. CDR1 SGHNT and CDR2 YYREEE come from the germline V gene (reference sequence). The CDR3 is 13 amino acids. The CDR3 DNA is TGTGCCAGCAGCTTTATGGCCAACTACGAGCAGTACGTC. Its protein product is CASSFMANYEQYV.

The V call is TRBV11-3, the J call TRBJ2-3, with 10 bases aligning to TRBD1. In germline, CDR1 is SGHNT, CDR2 YENEEA. The J segment lost 1 base and the V segment lost 7 bases, leaving 11 bases of the junction unmatched. The CDR3 covers 17 residues. DNA for the CDR3: TGTGCCAGCAAAAGACAGGGGGCGCGAGTCGGCACAGATACGCAGTATTTT. Translated, it gives CASKRQGARVGTDTQYF. Combining the CDR3 with reference TRBV11-3 and TRBJ2-3 gives the whole variable domain EAGVVQSPRYKIIEKKQPVAFWCNPISGHNTLYWYLQNLGQGPELLIRYENEEAVDDSQLPKDRFSAERLKGVDSTLKIQPAELGDSAVYLCASKRQGARVGTDTQYFGPGTRLTVL.